The TCR beta chain under discussion was sequenced for a study of CD8 T cells in ankylosing spondylitis. The study, taken as a whole, reports: Researchers reportedly found disease-linked clones significantly enriched in matched ankylosing spondylitis synovial fluid. In peripheral blood, disease-linked CD8+ clones occurred at relatively low frequencies. There was a TCR beta motif, made of several highly homologous variants, that appeared characteristic of ankylosing spondylitis blood. In reactive arthritis synovial fluid and blood, some motif variants had been reported before.

About this clonotype: The antigen is unknown.

Quantitative 5'-RACE was performed with molecular barcodes, and it yielded the TCR beta libraries. TCRdb recomputed calls from the 5' RACE reads with MiXCR, one row per CDR3 protein. The table has 500,000 or so distinct CDR3 sequences, roughly 5.2% seen once. The source is a male donor with ankylosing spondylitis. The sequencing input was blood, either unsorted or a sorted T cell fraction (not recorded which).

The CDR3 coding sequence is TGCAGTGCTAGAGAGCGGGACCGCAACTATGGCTACACCTTC. Translating gives CSARERDRNYGYTF. V and J are TRBV20-1 and TRBJ1-2; weak D call: TRBD1 (5 bases). Between the trimmed V and J ends, which lost 0 bases and 2 bases, there was a span of 10 bases. The germline gives CDR1 DFQATT, CDR2 SNEGSKA (reference sequence). This CDR3 has 14 residues.